This record concerns one TCR beta chain sequence. The participants were between roughly 18 and 89 years old and came from about two dozen US areas. Participants had their cohort set by participant-reported clinical history. Method: immunoSEQ multiplex PCR; TCRdb's copy keeps in-frame clones and lacks some. The sample has about 130,000 clones; around 82% are singletons. The ends lost 2 bases at V and 7 bases at J; junction bases unmatched: 10. CDR1 and CDR2 from the germline V gene are SNHLY and FYNNEI. This CDR3 spans 17 amino acids. This sample was included in a study of blood T cell repertoires in COVID-19. Study overall: The United States, Italy and Spain supplied acute and convalescent COVID-19 samples. Sample material is recorded as cDNA or gDNA derived from T cells, B-cell-depleted T cells, or PBMCs.

The source is a woman aged 50 to 60 who had recovered from COVID-19. J is TRBJ1-6 and V is TRBV2; 8 bases line up with TRBD1. Sequenced: PBMCs or T cells enriched from blood (not recorded which). The CDR3 nucleotides are TGTGCCAGCAGTGAATACCCGACAGGGGTGGGAAATTCACCCCTCCACTTT. Its protein is CASSEYPTGVGNSPLHF.